This TCR beta chain was documented in a study of blood T cells in healthy people across ages. This CDR3 contains 15 residues. Germline V gene sequence: CDR1 SNHLY, CDR2 FYNNEI. The ends lost 3 bases at V and 0 bases at J; junction bases unmatched: 2. The authors ran a second PCR of 7 to 11 cycles using a sample-barcoded 5' primer and a J-beta primer mix. TCRdb reanalysed the 5' RACE reads using MiXCR and keeps one entry per CDR3 protein. This sample has around 1.7 million distinct CDR3 sequences, with 25% to 30% found just once. In regard to this clonotype: Antigen: not known.

Study-wide findings and caveats: Lack of knowledge of donor CMV status possibly confounded expanded clonotype changes.

This receptor was taken from a woman in her thirties in good health. V usage is TRBV2 and J usage is TRBJ2-4, with TRBD2 matching 7 bases. Specimen: blood. Written as DNA, the CDR3 is TGTGCCAGCAGTGATGCTAGCGGAGCCAAAAACATTCAGTACTTC. Amino acids: CASSDASGAKNIQYF.